The clone carrying this T cell receptor beta chain was detected only once. The record originates from a study of blood T cell repertoires in COVID-19. Study-wide background: Acute-phase and convalescent COVID-19 samples originated in the United States, Italy and Spain.

The germline gives CDR1 MNHEY, CDR2 SMNVEV (reference sequence). The length of the CDR3 is 14 residues. Between the trimmed V and J ends, which lost 2 bases and 6 bases, there was a span of 14 bases. Per the authors' pipeline: Estimated nucleated cell counts came from reference gene primer amplification. Clones were sequenced by immunoSEQ multiplex PCR, and TCRdb holds only the in-frame ones, with some missing. The DNA gave D and trimming, while V, J and clone size come from that table. The table lists tens of thousands of clones, roughly 91% of them singletons. The sequence derives from a woman in her fifties or sixties in a cohort sampled during active COVID-19. The genes are TRBV27 and TRBJ2-7; D is possibly TRBD2 (6 bases). The sequenced sample was peripheral blood. CDR3 nucleotides: TGTGCCAGCAGTTTAGCGGGAACATTCTCCGAGCAGTACTTC. This encodes CASSLAGTFSEQYF.